Following are 18 T cell receptor beta chains from one sample sequenced in a study of technical replicates of blood from a handful of donors. Repertoires were generated with immunoSEQ multiplex PCR, while TCRdb's copy carries only in-frame clones and drops some. The sample carries roughly 51,000 clones, over 85% recorded once. Sequenced sample: PBMCs. The receptor set was obtained from a human donor in good health. Some clones in this sample may be carry-over from other donors' samples.

J is TRBJ2-5 and V is TRBV7-2; 7 bases line up with TRBD1. This CDR3 has 13 residues. Germline V gene lookup returns CDR1 SGHTA and CDR2 FQGNSA. After removal of 1 base from V and 7 bases from J, the junction contained 3 bases not matched to a gene. CDR3 DNA sequence: TGTGCCAGCAGCTTAGAGGGACAGTCGACCCAGTACTTC. Its translation: CASSLEGQSTQYF.

J is TRBJ2-7 and V is TRBV2; 7 bases line up with TRBD1. J gave up 3 bases and V 7 bases, and 9 bases lay outside the gene matches. Germline-derived CDR1 and CDR2 are SNHLY and FYNNEI. The CDR3 is 14 amino acids. As DNA, the CDR3 is TGTGCCAGCATTTCGGCCTCAGGGGGCTACGAGCAGTACTTC. It specifies CASISASGGYEQYF.

The chain carries TRBV9 and TRBJ2-5; 9 bases match TRBD2. The germline V gene encodes CDR1 SGDLS and CDR2 YYNGEE. J gave up 1 base and V 4 bases, and 11 bases lay outside the gene matches. The CDR3 covers 17 residues. CDR3 in DNA: TGTGCCAGCAGCCCCTGGGGGGGAGCGGGGGGCCAAGAGACCCAGTACTTC. Amino acid sequence: CASSPWGGAGGQETQYF.

The V gene is TRBV27, the J gene TRBJ2-6; D gene uncertain. V was pared by 3 bases and J by 3 bases, with 12 bases between. Germline CDR1 and CDR2: MNHEY and SMNVEV (reference sequence). This CDR3 contains 16 residues. CDR3 region: CASSFTLGGGANVLTF. CDR3 DNA sequence: TGTGCCAGCAGTTTCACTCTCGGTGGTGGGGCCAACGTCCTGACTTTC.

The CDR3 region has the DNA TGTGCCAGCAGCCGCTCTAGGGGGGATACGCAGTATTTT. Protein: CASSRSRGDTQYF. The chain employs TRBV14 and TRBJ2-3; D may be TRBD1 (6 bases). Germline CDR1 is SGHDN and CDR2 is FVKESK. This CDR3 is built from 13 residues. V was clipped by 4 bases and J by 6 bases, with 11 bases between them.

The V and J genes are TRBV27 and TRBJ2-1, with D possibly TRBD2 on 6 matching bases. Per the germline V gene, CDR1 is MNHEY and CDR2 is SMNVEV (reference sequence). This CDR3 region has 14 residues. Trimming cost V 7 bases and J 8 bases, with 18 bases left between them. CDR3 bases: TGTGCCAGCAAGGGGCCTTTCGGGAGCGATGAGCAGTTCTTC. It specifies CASKGPFGSDEQFF.

This clone was recorded once. The rearrangement joins TRBV30 to TRBJ1-6; D is perhaps TRBD1 (5 bases). CDR3 length: 16 residues. Trimming took off 5 bases at V and 3 bases at J, with 17 bases between the two ends. Per the germline V gene, CDR1 is GTSNPN and CDR2 is SVGIG (reference sequence). The CDR3 reads CAWGTLRGVYNSPLHF. Written as DNA, the CDR3 is TGTGCCTGGGGGACGCTGCGCGGGGTCTATAATTCACCCCTCCACTTT.

The gene calls are TRBV5-1 and TRBJ2-5, with a possible D match to TRBD2 (7 bases). Germline CDR1 SGHRS, CDR2 YFSETQ. V was cut by 3 bases and J by 5 bases, with 11 bases left in between. The CDR3 sequence is 13 residues long. CDR3 coding DNA: TGCGCCAGCAGCTCGGGGGGCCAGGAGACCCAGTACTTC. Its protein product is CASSSGGQETQYF.

The genes are TRBV5-4 and TRBJ2-7; 9 bases agree with TRBD2. The CDR3 runs to 15 residues. CDR1 is SGHNT and CDR2 is YYREEE in the germline V gene (reference sequence). V shed 4 bases, J shed 5 bases, and the junction held 10 bases outside the gene matches. CDR3 residues: CASSPGLAGSHEQYF. The CDR3 DNA sequence: TGTGCCAGCAGCCCCGGGCTAGCGGGGTCCCACGAGCAGTACTTC.

The CDR3 nucleotides are TGTGCCAGCAGCCGAAGCGGGAGTAGGGCAGATACGCAGTATTTT. Protein product: CASSRSGSRADTQYF. This rearrangement joins TRBV5-6 to TRBJ2-3; 8 bases align to TRBD2. The CDR3 is made up of 15 amino acids. V trimming: 4 bases; J trimming: 4 bases; junction bases outside the gene matches: 8. CDR1 and CDR2 from the germline V gene are SGHDT and YYEEEE.

The gene calls are TRBV7-8 and TRBJ2-2; 7 bases align to TRBD2. The CDR3 totals 14 residues. Germline-derived CDR1 and CDR2 are SGHVS and FQNEAQ. Losses at the gene ends were 7 bases for V and 6 bases for J; bases not matched to a gene: 8. The CDR3 loop reads CASNPRSGAGELFF. The CDR3 nucleotides are TGTGCCAGCAACCCCAGGAGCGGGGCCGGGGAGCTGTTTTTT.

The gene calls are TRBV28 and TRBJ2-7; unclear D gene. CDR3 length: 10 amino acids. CDR1 is MDHEN, CDR2 SYDVKM, per germline. V was pared by 5 bases and J by 3 bases, with 2 bases between. The CDR3 is CASSRYEQYF. Written as DNA, the CDR3 is TGTGCCAGCAGTCGCTACGAGCAGTACTTC.

The V call is TRBV11-3, the J call TRBJ2-1; 8 bases fit TRBD1. The junction had 1 base not matched to a gene; V was cut back by 4 bases and J by 8 bases. CDR1 SGHNT and CDR2 YENEEA come from the germline V gene. The length of the CDR3 is 12 residues. The DNA of the CDR3 is TGTGCCAGCAGCTACAGGGGGGATGAGCAGTTCTTC. Its translation is CASSYRGDEQFF.

The chain combines TRBV5-1 with TRBJ2-1; 7 bases agree with TRBD2. Germline lookup yields CDR1 SGHRS and CDR2 YFSETQ. This CDR3 has 15 residues. The junction had 9 bases not matched to a gene; V was cut back by 2 bases and J by 7 bases. The CDR3 nucleotides are TGCGCCAGCAGCTTCTCGCGGGAGATCGTGAATGAGCAGTTCTTC. Translating gives CASSFSREIVNEQFF.

The rearrangement links TRBV18 to TRBJ2-2, with 9 bases lining up with TRBD1. Germline assignment: CDR1 KGHSH and CDR2 LQKENI. After removal of 5 bases from V and 3 bases from J, the junction contained 1 base not matched to a gene. This CDR3 has 14 amino acids. This chain's CDR3 is CASSRTGDTGELFF. DNA of the CDR3: TGTGCCAGCTCAAGGACAGGGGACACCGGGGAGCTGTTTTTT.

The chain couples TRBV4-1 to TRBJ1-4; maybe TRBD1 (5 bases). The CDR3 totals 15 residues. Looked up from germline, CDR1 is MGHRA and CDR2 is YSYEKL. Trimming removed 3 bases at V and 8 bases at J, with 16 bases between. The CDR3 loop is CASSQTPGEEEKLFF. CDR3 coding DNA: TGCGCCAGCAGCCAGACGCCGGGGGAGGAGGAAAAACTGTTTTTT.

This chain links TRBV27 with TRBJ1-5; possibly TRBD1 for D (5 bases). Germline CDR1 MNHEY, CDR2 SMNVEV (reference sequence). Trimming shortened V by 1 base and J by 7 bases, and 14 bases separated the two germline ends. This CDR3 has 15 amino acids. CDR3 coding DNA: TGTGCCAGCAGTTTATGGGCAGGACCAGGGCAGCCCCAGCATTTT. Translated, it gives CASSLWAGPGQPQHF.

This clone appeared once. The rearrangement joins TRBV4-1 to TRBJ2-4, with 8 bases fitting TRBD1. The J segment lost 4 bases and the V segment lost 7 bases, leaving 6 bases of the junction unmatched. In germline, CDR1 is MGHRA, CDR2 YSYEKL. The CDR3 consists of 14 residues. The CDR3 spells CASTTTGGKNIQYF. The CDR3 DNA follows: TGCGCCAGCACCACCACAGGGGGGAAAAACATTCAGTACTTC.